A selection of T cell receptor beta chains follows, all from one sample in a study of blood T cells in healthy people across ages. TCRdb passed the 5' RACE reads through MiXCR, listing each CDR3 protein once. The repertoire holds about 640,000 distinct CDR3 sequences, approximately 30% seen once, with 15% to 17% in the top ten. Sequenced: blood. The receptors originated from a woman of 80 years or more in good health. Each CDR3 is given with its conserved first and last residue. Each record gives: J gene, V gene, CDR3 protein.

>TRBJ2-3|TRBV24-1
CATSDPQTGLADTQYF
>TRBJ1-2|TRBV28
CASSDTPKYGYTF
>TRBJ1-4|TRBV25-1
CASSDRKNEKLFF
>TRBJ1-1|TRBV20-1
CSARLPGSNTEAFF
>TRBJ1-2|TRBV6-6
CASRLQGAGYGYTF
>TRBJ2-3|TRBV5-1
CASSRESGTLPPDTQYF
>TRBJ2-7|TRBV5-1
CASSASGIPYEQYF
>TRBJ1-5|TRBV4-1
CASSQDLSTSNQPQHF
>TRBJ1-1|TRBV4-2
CASSQVGQGDGAFF
>TRBJ1-2|TRBV20-1
CSSPRTGDAYGYTF
>TRBJ1-5|TRBV4-2
CASSPSGETRQPQHF
>TRBJ2-2|TRBV12-3/TRBV12-4
CASSRLAGGHHGELFF
>TRBJ1-6|TRBV5-5
CASSLGSLRF
>TRBJ2-7|TRBV7-9
CASSLANTVALYEQYF
>TRBJ2-2|TRBV10-3
CAITGTANAGELFF
>TRBJ1-2|TRBV6-6
CASRPTGYYGYTF
>TRBJ2-1|TRBV24-1
CATSVSGGSDEQFF
>TRBJ1-6|TRBV11-2
CASSLYDSPLHF
>TRBJ1-6|TRBV30
CAWTTRGRNSPLHF
>TRBJ2-7|TRBV6-6
CTSSGTGGLYEQYF
>TRBJ1-1|TRBV5-1
CASSLGLHPGQVLNTEAFF
>TRBJ2-7|TRBV20-1
CSASILLQGTPYEQYF
>TRBJ1-2|TRBV30
CAWRSGARYGYTF
>TRBJ2-7|TRBV2
CASSSGLAGTAEQYF
>TRBJ2-3|TRBV20-1
CSASTPISGGSDTQYF
>TRBJ1-2|TRBV30
CAWSWTGALRGYTF
>TRBJ2-5|TRBV7-2
CASSPAGAQETQYF
>TRBJ1-1|TRBV2
CASTEGQNTEAFF
>TRBJ2-7|TRBV5-1
CASSLQTGTYYEQYF
>TRBJ2-2|TRBV6-1
CASSALQAGELFF
>TRBJ1-3|TRBV5-1
CASSFEGVPGNTIYF
>TRBJ2-6|TRBV28
CASSSPRARSGANVLTF
>TRBJ1-6|TRBV27
CASSLRRGAGGNSPLHF
>TRBJ2-5|TRBV6-5
CASSQKKQTQETQYF
>NA|TRBV30
CAWSVGRAVETQYF
>TRBJ1-5|TRBV20-1
CSARVMAYSNQPQHF
>TRBJ1-2|TRBV6-5
CASSVSMPDYGYTF
>TRBJ2-5|TRBV7-2
CASSFGDRGQETQYF
>TRBJ2-2|TRBV12-3/TRBV12-4
CASSLRGDPTTGELFF